This T cell receptor beta chain was recorded in a study of blood T cell repertoires in COVID-19 (dated by TCRdb to the early 2020s). Concerning the study at large: Samples from collaborators originated in the United States, Italy and Spain and spanned both the acute and convalescent phases of COVID-19. The prospective study material was composed of cDNA or gDNA derived from T cells, B-cell-depleted T cells, or PBMCs. Subjects who had been exposed to COVID-19, were actively infected with it, or had recovered from it provided the deeply sampled blood TCRbeta repertoires that made up the dataset. A freely available public database, intended as a resource for researchers studying the immune response to SARS-CoV-2, is where the repertoires were released. Samples came from the ongoing ImmuneRACE study (first 160 participants) plus 1,254 subjects from 6 global collaborators. The sample metadata nearly always contained a de-identified subject ID, COVID-19 status, age in years and sex. Where HLA class I and class II types were available, the types were taken from metadata supplied by the sample provider, not from assay-based typing. Findings and caveats that apply to the study as a whole: The amount of clinical and demographic metadata varied by source and participant and was provided uncurated.

Participants in the prospective study were aged roughly 18 to 89 years, lived in 20 to 25 United States geographic areas, and enrolled through a virtual design. In the prospective study, cohorts were assigned on the basis of participant-reported clinical history obtained from a screening survey and a study questionnaire. Exposed participants were defined as having been in contact with someone with a PCR-confirmed or clinician-diagnosed COVID-19 case within 2 weeks of study entry. In the prospective study, whole blood, serum and a nasopharyngeal or oropharyngeal swab were collected from each participant by mobile phlebotomists. Additional blood draws and questionnaires over an approximately 2-month period could optionally be provided by prospective study participants. Prospective study blood samples were shipped either frozen or at room temperature before DNA extraction. In the case of this clone: It lacks a known antigen. The record has no base qualities; no much larger clone is one base away.

The immunoSEQ Assay, a bias-controlled multiplex PCR, was used to amplify TCRbeta CDR3 regions from genomic DNA. The authors processed their data as follows. The number of nucleated cells in each sample was estimated from the amplification of reference gene primers within the assay. To quantify the absolute abundance of each unique TCRbeta CDR3 rearrangement, sequence reads were collapsed and filtered. For each sample, productive Simpson clonality was calculated as the square root of Simpson's diversity index across productive rearrangements. Imported from immuneACCESS, the table was reduced by TCRdb to in-frame sequences with V and J called. These copies leave out some clones; in studies compared against another copy, an unresolved V gene accounts for under half, and the cause of the remainder is not known. V and J calls and clone size come straight from that table; D and trimming were deduced from the DNA. In all, the sample holds about 220,000 clones, and under 90% of those were seen once. The ten largest account for 3.6% of the sample.

Spanning cysteine to phenylalanine, the CDR3 consists of 15 amino acids. The entry retains the CDR3 DNA only, 45 bases that are in frame from base 1. CDR1 and CDR2, per the germline V gene (reference sequence), are MNHEY and SMNVEV. The V end loses 0 bases and the J end loses 2 bases, and a stretch of 11 bases separates them. The sequencing sample was made of PBMCs or T cells enriched from blood (not recorded which). The rearrangement combines TRBV27 with TRBJ2-7; a tentative D call is TRBD2 (6 bases match). The sequence was obtained from a woman between 35 and 50 years old who had been exposed to COVID-19. The sequence in DNA is TGTGCCAGCAGTTTATCGCCGGGACTCCCCTACGAGCAGTACTTC. This translates into CASSLSPGLPYEQYF.